One and the same sample provided the 27 T cell receptor beta chains below, sequenced in a study of T cell responses to AZD1222 COVID-19 vaccine. The repertoire was sequenced with immunoSEQ multiplex PCR; TCRdb's copy has only in-frame clones and lacks some. This sample has about 120,000 clones, with less than 90% found just once. Sequencing used peripheral blood, obtained on day 0 of AZD1222 vaccination. These receptors were obtained from an adult in good health.

This chain joins TRBV28 and TRBJ1-6; D call uncertain. Germline loops: CDR1 MDHEN, CDR2 SYDVKM. Trimming pared 7 bases from V and 3 bases from J, leaving 13 bases between. This CDR3 has 15 residues. In nucleotides, the CDR3 is TGTGCCAGCACGACTAATGGGCTCTATAATTCACCCCTCCACTTT. Amino acids: CASTTNGLYNSPLHF.

The gene calls are TRBV12-3 or TRBV12-4 and TRBJ1-1, with D hard to call. The length of the CDR3 is 13 residues. V lost 8 bases, J lost 3 bases, and 13 bases lay in between. The chain's CDR3 is CASGPGWDTEAFF. The CDR3, as DNA: TGTGCCAGCGGCCCGGGGTGGGACACTGAAGCTTTCTTT.

This clone was detected a few times. This chain uses TRBV6-5 with TRBJ2-7, with D tentatively TRBD1 (6 bases). Germline values: CDR1 MNHEY, CDR2 SVGAGI. The CDR3 runs to 11 residues. Deletions cut 7 bases from V and 4 bases from J, with 8 bases between. In DNA form, the CDR3 reads TGTGCCAGCACCCAGGGGTACGAGCAGTACTTC. Amino acids: CASTQGYEQYF.

This chain uses TRBV19 with TRBJ1-1; 7 nucleotides line up with TRBD1. The CDR3 totals 15 residues. Germline assignment: CDR1 LNHDA and CDR2 SQIVND (reference sequence). The V segment lost 5 bases and the J segment 0 bases; nucleotides outside the gene matches: 6. CDR3 sequence: CASSGTVFMNTEAFF. DNA for the CDR3: TGTGCCAGTAGTGGGACAGTTTTCATGAACACTGAAGCTTTCTTT.

The chain has TRBV15 and TRBJ2-1; weak D call: TRBD1 (6 bases). V lost 1 base and J 0 bases, leaving 7 bases between the germline ends. CDR3 length: 15 amino acids. Germline CDR1 and CDR2: LNHNV and YYDKDF (reference sequence). This CDR3 is CATSRVTGSYNEQFF. CDR3 bases: TGTGCCACCAGCAGAGTGACAGGCTCCTACAATGAGCAGTTCTTC.

The genes are TRBV6-5 and TRBJ1-5; D gene unclear. Trimming cost V 2 bases and J 9 bases, with 14 bases left between them. The V gene's germline CDR1 is MNHEY and CDR2 SVGAGI. This CDR3 is 14 amino acids long. DNA for the CDR3: TGTGCCAGCAGTTACGGGTCACCCCCCGGGCCCCAGCATTTT. Protein: CASSYGSPPGPQHF.

The chain joins TRBV10-3 to TRBJ1-4; no reliable D call. CDR1 is ENHRY and CDR2 is SYGVKD in the germline V gene. V dropped 4 bases and J dropped 3 bases, with 9 bases sitting between them. The CDR3 consists of 14 residues. The CDR3: CAISVGGSNEKLFF. Written as DNA, the CDR3 is TGTGCCATCAGTGTTGGAGGGTCTAATGAAAAACTGTTTTTT.

CDR3 sequence reads: CASSLGFSNQPQHF. CDR3 nucleotides: TGTGCCAGCAGTTTGGGTTTTAGCAATCAGCCCCAGCATTTT. The chain links TRBV28 to TRBJ1-5; D gene ambiguous. Germline-derived CDR1 and CDR2 are MDHEN and SYDVKM. The CDR3 has 14 residues. Trimming stripped 3 bases from V and 0 bases from J, with 6 bases between.

In this sample, this clone turned up once. J is TRBJ1-1 and V is TRBV19; D is unclear. CDR1 and CDR2 from the germline V gene are LNHDA and SQIVND (reference sequence). V was shortened by 7 bases and J by 5 bases, with 14 bases between the two germline ends. The CDR3 runs to 13 residues. CDR3 region: CASTPPGGTEAFF. CDR3 nucleotides: TGTGCCAGTACCCCTCCGGGAGGGACTGAAGCTTTCTTT. The full variable domain, in which reference TRBV19 and TRBJ1-1 provide the parts outside the CDR3, is DGGITQSPKYLFRKEGQNVTLSCEQNLNHDAMYWYRQDPGQGLRLIYYSQIVNDFQKGDIAEGYSVSREKKESFPLTVTSAQKNPTAFYLCASTPPGGTEAFFGQGTRLTVV.

The chain joins TRBV7-2 to TRBJ2-1; D unclear. V was cut by 1 base and J by 5 bases, with 6 bases left in between. Germline V lookup: CDR1 SGHTA, CDR2 FQGNSA. There are 13 residues in the CDR3. In nucleotides, the CDR3 is TGTGCCAGCAGCTTAGGGCGCAACAATGAGCAGTTCTTC. It yields the protein CASSLGRNNEQFF.

Details on this clone: Other nucleotide sequences from this sample produce the same CDR3. This chain joins TRBV11-3 and TRBJ2-7, with 8 bases aligning to TRBD2. The CDR3 totals 13 residues. V lost 8 bases, J lost 1 base, and 4 bases stayed unmatched. CDR1 and CDR2 from the germline V gene are SGHNT and YENEEA. This CDR3 reads CASSPGGSYEQYF. CDR3 bases: TGTGCCAGCTCTCCGGGGGGGTCCTACGAGCAGTACTTC.

The V call is TRBV21-1, the J call TRBJ1-2. TRBV21-1 is a pseudogene. CDR3 length equals 13 residues. CDR3 sequence: CASSYPGGYGYTF. Here the CDR3 DNA reads TGTGCCAGCAGCTATCCCGGGGGCTATGGCTACACCTTC.

The J gene is TRBJ1-1, the V gene TRBV19, with D tentatively TRBD1 (6 bases). The germline V gene has CDR1 LNHDA and CDR2 SQIVND (reference sequence). The CDR3 runs to 14 residues. Deletions cut 3 bases from V and 0 bases from J, with 8 bases between. The CDR3 DNA reads TGTGCCAGTAGTATGTGGACAGTGAACACTGAAGCTTTCTTT. Translating gives CASSMWTVNTEAFF.

In DNA, the CDR3 is TGTGCCAGCAGTTACGGCAGGGGGAGGACCGGGGAGCTGTTTTTT. Protein sequence: CASSYGRGRTGELFF. V usage is TRBV6-2 or TRBV6-3 and J usage is TRBJ2-2; tentatively, D is TRBD1 (7 bases). This CDR3 comprises 15 residues. Germline V gene data show CDR1 as MNHEY and CDR2 as SVGEGT. Trimming left V 2 bases short and J 5 bases short, with 12 bases between.

This chain links TRBV30 with TRBJ2-1; the D gene is possibly TRBD2 (7 bases). CDR1 and CDR2 (germline): GTSNPN, SVGIG (reference sequence). The CDR3 length is 15 residues. Trimming removed 0 bases at V and 7 bases at J, with 16 bases between. Here the CDR3 reads CAWSVMGGPGNEQFF. The CDR3 nucleotides read TGTGCCTGGAGTGTGATGGGGGGGCCGGGAAATGAGCAGTTCTTC.

This clone came up once. The chain combines TRBV5-4 with TRBJ2-5, with TRBD2 matching 14 bases. The CDR3 is made up of 17 amino acids. CDR1 is SGHNT and CDR2 is YYREEE in the germline V gene (reference sequence). V lost 3 bases, J lost 5 bases, and 9 bases stayed unmatched. The CDR3 nucleotides read TGTGCCAGCAGCTCGGGACTAGCGGGAGCTTTACTGGAGACCCAGTACTTC. Translation gives CASSSGLAGALLETQYF. Drawing the rest from reference TRBV5-4 and TRBJ2-5, the complete variable domain is ETGVTQSPTHLIKTRGQQVTLRCSSQSGHNTVSWYQQALGQGPQFIFQYYREEENGRGNFPPRFSGLQFPNYSSELNVNALELDDSALYLCASSSGLAGALLETQYFGPGTRLLVL.

The chain is built from TRBV28 and TRBJ1-1; 7 nucleotides align to TRBD1. Germline loops: CDR1 MDHEN, CDR2 SYDVKM. Unmatched junction bases numbered 7, after V lost 2 bases and J lost 1 base. The CDR3 consists of 16 residues. CDR3 nucleotide sequence: TGTGCCAGCAGTTTAGCGGCAGGGGGGGGGAACACTGAAGCTTTCTTT. Its protein is CASSLAAGGGNTEAFF.

The V gene is TRBV9, the J gene TRBJ2-2; TRBD1 agrees at 7 bases. V shed 7 bases, J shed 6 bases, and the junction held 6 bases outside the gene matches. The CDR3 totals 13 residues. CDR1 is SGDLS, CDR2 YYNGEE, per germline. CDR3 nucleotides: TGTGCCAGCGCAGGGGGTTATTCCGGGGAGCTGTTTTTT. It translates to CASAGGYSGELFF.

This clone showed up just once. V gene TRBV5-1 combines with J gene TRBJ1-1; TRBD1 might be the D (5 bases). Trimming pared 4 bases from V and 5 bases from J, leaving 9 bases between. This CDR3 comprises 12 residues. CDR1 and CDR2 (germline): SGHRS, YFSETQ. For the CDR3, the DNA is TGCGCCAGCAGCCCCGAGGGGACTGAAGCTTTCTTT. Translating gives CASSPEGTEAFF.

V is TRBV13 and J is TRBJ1-3, with D tentatively TRBD1 (6 bases). Between the trimmed V and J ends, which lost 5 bases and 2 bases, there was a span of 19 bases. The CDR3 extends over 17 amino acids. The germline gives CDR1 PRHDT, CDR2 FYEKMQ (reference sequence). The chain's CDR3 is CASSEGILAGAGNTIYF. The DNA for the CDR3 is TGTGCCAGCAGCGAAGGAATCCTCGCAGGGGCTGGAAACACCATATATTTT.

The gene calls are TRBV20-1 and TRBJ1-2; the D gene is possibly TRBD1 (5 bases). CDR3 length: 9 amino acids. V gave up 6 bases and J gave up 8 bases, with 7 bases separating them. Germline CDR1 is DFQATT and CDR2 is SNEGSKA (reference sequence). The CDR3 spells CSARGGYTF. In DNA form, the CDR3 reads TGCAGTGCGAGGGGAGGCTACACCTTC.

The chain's CDR3 is CASSPDRNGTNYGYTF. The CDR3 DNA follows: TGTGCCAGCAGCCCCGACAGAAATGGAACGAACTATGGCTACACCTTC. The chain is built from TRBV7-9 and TRBJ1-2; weak D call: TRBD1 (5 bases). The germline CDR1 and CDR2 sequences are SEHNR and FQNEAQ (reference sequence). Trimming removed 5 bases at V and 2 bases at J, with 18 bases between. The CDR3 contains 16 residues.

This sequence joins TRBV6-5 and TRBJ1-1, with D perhaps matching TRBD1 (6 bases). Trimming stripped 0 bases from V and 4 bases from J, with 15 bases between. The CDR3 covers 16 residues. The germline V gene has CDR1 MNHEY and CDR2 SVGAGI. The CDR3 nucleotides read TGTGCCAGCAGTTACTCTCGAGCTGGGGGGGCCACTGAAGCTTTCTTT. It is translated as CASSYSRAGGATEAFF.

The chain links TRBV6-5 to TRBJ1-2; TRBD1 might be the D (6 bases). Germline lookup yields CDR1 MNHEY and CDR2 SVGAGI. The CDR3 contains 13 residues. The ends were cut back, 11 bases at V and 6 bases at J, with 19 bases in the middle. CDR3 nucleotide sequence: TGTGCCTTCAGCGCGGGGGCAAAAGATGGCTACACCTTC. This codes for CAFSAGAKDGYTF.

The genes are TRBV15 and TRBJ2-7; D possibly uses TRBD1 or TRBD2 (6 bases each). Trimming took 5 bases from V and 1 from J, leaving 15 bases between them. The CDR3 is 15 amino acids. Per germline, CDR1 LNHNV and CDR2 YYDKDF (reference sequence). The CDR3 coding sequence is TGTGCCACCAGCGAGAGGGGGGACGCTTCCTACGAGCAGTACTTC. Its protein is CATSERGDASYEQYF.

The chain carries TRBV6-6 and TRBJ2-5; D is uncertain. Germline CDR1 is MNHNY and CDR2 is SVGAGI (reference sequence). This CDR3 is 14 amino acids long. V lost 2 bases, J lost 2 bases, and 9 bases lay in between. The CDR3, as DNA: TGTGCCAGCAGTTACGGGCAGTTACAAGAGACCCAGTACTTC. Encoded protein: CASSYGQLQETQYF.

This rearrangement joins TRBV11-2 to TRBJ2-7, with 10 nucleotides matching TRBD1. The CDR3 is 16 residues long. Losses at the gene ends were 3 bases for V and 2 bases for J; bases not matched to a gene: 7. Germline CDR1 is SGHAT and CDR2 is FQNNGV. The CDR3 sequence is CASSFPRDRGTYEQYF. CDR3 nucleotide sequence: TGTGCCAGCAGCTTCCCCCGGGACAGGGGAACCTACGAGCAGTACTTC.